This TCR beta chain was captured in a study of cytomegalovirus exposure and HLA in healthy donors. PCR amplification relied on 60 Vbeta primers (plus 13 Jbeta primers). Here immunoSEQ multiplex PCR was the method, and the copy in TCRdb shows in-frame clones only, minus some. The table lists 150,000 to 200,000 clones, about 80% of them singletons, with around 1.3% in the top ten. Trimming stripped 3 bases from V and 2 bases from J, with 8 bases between. In germline, CDR1 is SEHNR, CDR2 FQNEAQ (reference sequence). CDR3 length: 13 amino acids. V and J are TRBV7-9 and TRBJ2-7; tentative D call: TRBD2 (5 bases). The specimen sequenced was PBMCs. This clonotype originated in a woman aged 50 to 60 in good health and CMV-seronegative. CDR3 bases: TGTGCCAGCAGCTTTGGGCGGGCCTACGAGCAGTACTTC. Translated: CASSFGRAYEQYF.